Included here is one TCR beta chain sequence, with context. This record belongs to a study of blood T cell repertoires in COVID-19. For the study at large: Acute and convalescent COVID-19 specimens originated in the United States, Italy and Spain. Sources were T cells, B-cell-depleted T cells, or PBMCs; the material itself was cDNA or gDNA.

Trimming pared 1 base from V and 4 bases from J, leaving 10 bases between. Germline values: CDR1 MGHRA, CDR2 YSYEKL. This CDR3 has 14 residues. Original methodology: From reference gene primer amplification, estimates of nucleated cell counts were derived. The protocol was immunoSEQ multiplex PCR, while the TCRdb copy is restricted to in-frame clones and leaves out a portion. The D gene and trimming were derived from the DNA, and the V and J assignments and clone size from that table. The table lists 110,000 to 150,000 clones, roughly 76% of them singletons. Sequencing was performed on peripheral blood. The chain couples TRBV4-1 to TRBJ1-2; D is perhaps TRBD1 (5 bases). The receptor was derived from a man aged 80 or over with acute or convalescent COVID-19. The CDR3 nucleotides are TGCGCCAGCAGCCAAGTTGGGGGGGGCTATGGCTACACCTTC. Translation: CASSQVGGGYGYTF.